The 3 T cell receptor beta chains given below trace back to one sample, sequenced in a study of OX40 agonist ivuxolimab in advanced cancers. Assay used: immunoSEQ multiplex PCR; TCRdb lists only in-frame clones, some missing. The sample holds about 110,000 clones, roughly 90% seen once. The sequenced sample was CD4+ or CD8+ T cells sorted from blood, obtained in a trial of the OX40 agonist ivuxolimab. These receptors came from an adult with an advanced solid tumor such as melanoma, head and neck, liver or kidney cancer.

The chain has TRBV10-3 and TRBJ1-1, with D possibly being TRBD1 (6 bases). Germline V gene data show CDR1 as ENHRY and CDR2 as SYGVKD. The CDR3 covers 18 residues. Trimming cost V 3 bases and J 7 bases, with 27 bases left between them. The CDR3 coding sequence is TGTGCCATCAGTGACTCGAAAAAACAGGGTTCTCTCCTCGGTGAAGCTTTCTTT. This sequence encodes CAISDSKKQGSLLGEAFF.

This chain uses TRBV5-6 with TRBJ2-7, with D maybe TRBD1 (5 bases). The CDR3 loop spans 15 amino acids. The ends were cut back, 0 bases at V and 4 bases at J, with 14 bases in the middle. The V gene's germline CDR1 is SGHDT and CDR2 YYEEEE. CDR3 protein: CASSLAPGNSYEQYF. CDR3 DNA sequence: TGTGCCAGCAGCTTGGCACCAGGGAATTCGTACGAGCAGTACTTC.

This clone showed up just once. The chain couples TRBV5-1 to TRBJ1-3; TRBD1 aligns across 9 bases. Trimming took 4 bases from V and 3 from J; bases not matched to a gene: 14. Germline V CDR1 and CDR2: SGHRS, YFSETQ. The CDR3 is 18 residues long. The CDR3 region has the DNA TGCGCCAGCAGCAGCTACTCCACAGGGGGCGCGTATGGAAACACCATATATTTT. This gives the protein CASSSYSTGGAYGNTIYF.